This T cell receptor beta chain comes out of a study of CD8 T cells in ankylosing spondylitis. This clonotype was counted only a few times. Its antigen is not known. The CDR3 loop spans 14 amino acids. CDR1 DFQATT and CDR2 SNEGSKA come from the germline V gene (reference sequence). Between the trimmed V and J ends, which lost 6 bases and 4 bases, there was a span of 19 bases. Points from the study as a whole: Disease-linked clones were CD8+ and relatively rare in peripheral blood. Ankylosing spondylitis blood seemed to carry a telltale TCR beta motif made of under ten highly homologous variants. Some of the motif variants had earlier been found in reactive arthritis patients' fluid and blood. Significant enrichment of disease-linked clones was reported in matched ankylosing spondylitis synovial fluid.

TCRdb reprocessed the 5' RACE reads with MiXCR, giving one entry per CDR3 protein. The sample carries around 770,000 distinct CDR3 sequences, about 11% recorded once. Sequencing was done on a sample of blood, either unsorted or a sorted T cell fraction (not recorded which). This receptor was obtained from a male donor with ankylosing spondylitis. The chain has TRBV20-1 and TRBJ2-7; possible D gene TRBD2, 5 bases. The CDR3 bases are TGCAGTGCACGTCCGGGAAGGGTAGTGTACGAGCAGTACTTC. Translation gives CSARPGRVVYEQYF.